This T cell receptor (beta chain) stems from a study of blood T cell repertoires in COVID-19. As for the study in general: Samples representing acute and convalescent COVID-19 were sourced from the United States, Italy and Spain. PBMCs, B-cell-depleted T cells, or T cells provided the cDNA or gDNA that made up the material.

Germline V CDR1 and CDR2: GTSNPN, SVGIG (reference sequence). The V and J ends lost 4 bases and 3 bases, in that order; junction bases with no gene match: 3. The CDR3 totals 12 residues. Authors' analysis steps: Reference gene primer amplification gave estimated nucleated cell counts. Only in-frame clones appear in the TCRdb table, and some are missing; sequencing was by immunoSEQ multiplex PCR. That table furnishes V, J and clone size, whereas the DNA furnished D and trimming. The sample yields 65,000 to 85,000 clones, about nine tenths seen once. The rearrangement joins TRBV30 to TRBJ2-7; TRBD1 matches at 7 bases. Material: peripheral blood. This sequence was found in a woman aged 18 to 35 with acute or convalescent COVID-19. CDR3 DNA: TGTGCCTGGAACAGGGGAAACTACGAGCAGTACTTC. This codes for CAWNRGNYEQYF.